A selection of T cell receptor beta chains follows, all from one sample in a study of cytomegalovirus exposure and HLA in healthy donors. Sequencing was performed with immunoSEQ multiplex PCR; in TCRdb, only in-frame clones are kept and a portion is missing. The sample yields about 170,000 clones, roughly four fifths seen once. Sequenced material: PBMCs. These receptors came from a female donor in good health and CMV-seronegative. Each CDR3 is given with its conserved first and last residue.

V,J,CDR3
TRBV29-1,TRBJ1-3,CSVQVQSGNTIYF
TRBV5-1,TRBJ2-5,CASSNSGGRQETQYF
TRBV7-3,TRBJ2-1,CASSFGGENKQFF
TRBV7-2,TRBJ2-5,CASNGAGGETQYF
TRBV5-1,TRBJ2-2,CASSLTGVDTGELFF
TRBV10-2,-,CASSETSGPYEQYF
TRBV4-3,TRBJ2-3,CASSQDPLTDTQYF
TRBV2,TRBJ1-5,CASRSQGALSQPQHF
TRBV6-5,TRBJ1-2,CASGGNVYHGGYTF
TRBV28,TRBJ1-3,CASSLNPTYF
TRBV7-9,TRBJ2-1,CASSLPYRLAGLVNEQFF
TRBV4-3,TRBJ2-1,CASSQDRAGGQSEQFF
TRBV7-3,TRBJ1-1,CASSLGTGNTEAFF
TRBV28,TRBJ2-7,CASSTEDRGYEQYF
TRBV29-1,TRBJ2-1,CSVEGARRSNNEQFF
TRBV9,TRBJ2-3,CASSEGRRPDTQYF
TRBV27,TRBJ2-7,CASSLSPSGSYEQYF
TRBV29-1,TRBJ2-1,CRAKTGYNEQFF
TRBV19,TRBJ2-6,CASNPRRVGVLSSGANVLTF
TRBV5-4,TRBJ1-1,CASTPGGGRTEAFF
TRBV2,TRBJ1-5,CASTLAGNQPQHF
TRBV4-3,TRBJ1-3,CASSQQDSLGNTIYF
TRBV28,TRBJ2-1,CASSLGGLTTSDEQFF
TRBV6-5,TRBJ2-5,CASSIAGAGSQYF
TRBV19,TRBJ1-5,CASSIGGFVNQPQHF
TRBV5-4,TRBJ2-1,CASSSGLANNEQFF
TRBV9,TRBJ2-3,CASSGKRGANTDTQYF
TRBV6-5,TRBJ2-3,CASHTSGTDTQYF
TRBV7-8,TRBJ2-1,CASSFPGGTYNEQFF
TRBV10-1,TRBJ2-7,CAPLGGGASYEQYF
TRBV20-1,TRBJ1-1,CSATRVFSAFF
TRBV5-6,TRBJ1-2,CASSLAAHGYTF
TRBV7-2,TRBJ1-5,CASSLGGVSLEAQHF
TRBV7-8,TRBJ2-2,CASSLGQSAGELFF
TRBV7-9,TRBJ2-7,CASSQTADFLQYF
TRBV28,TRBJ1-2,CATSLRGGRGYTF
TRBV6-5,TRBJ2-4,CASSYSALGGNIQYF
TRBV4-2,TRBJ2-2,CASSQGWRGTPNTGELFF
TRBV15,TRBJ2-5,CATSRGSSQETQYF
TRBV4-1,TRBJ2-7,CASSQPSGRGQHEQYF
TRBV25-1,TRBJ2-5,CASSELGQEETQYF
TRBV9,TRBJ1-3,CASSQTYSGNTIYF
TRBV7-9,TRBJ1-4,CASSPGLTNEKLFF
TRBV9,TRBJ2-1,CASSVNTGTSGHNEQFF
TRBV10-3,TRBJ1-1,CAVGTGANTEAFF
TRBV15,TRBJ2-7,CATSRDIAPDEQYF
TRBV11-2,TRBJ2-5,CASSPYQETQYF
TRBV18,TRBJ2-1,CASSPQSGSYNEQFF
TRBV6-5,TRBJ1-4,CASSRFTQGSEKLFF
TRBV19,TRBJ2-3,CASSYPGTSTDTQYF
TRBV28,TRBJ1-1,CASLTIGRGYTEAFF
TRBV11-2,TRBJ2-3,CASSPRAGLGTDTQYF
TRBV18,TRBJ1-1,CASSTGLYTEAFF
TRBV29-1,TRBJ1-2,CSVVVASYGYTF
TRBV4-2,TRBJ2-7,CASSQAASGAGGGYEQYF
TRBV11-2,TRBJ1-2,CASSESGLTGYTF
TRBV27,TRBJ1-1,CASSFLQGVTEAFF
TRBV19,TRBJ2-2,CASSIPLRELFF
TRBV19,TRBJ2-5,CASSIDGVAGGWETQYF
TRBV30,TRBJ1-1,CAWSHMTGRYTEAFF